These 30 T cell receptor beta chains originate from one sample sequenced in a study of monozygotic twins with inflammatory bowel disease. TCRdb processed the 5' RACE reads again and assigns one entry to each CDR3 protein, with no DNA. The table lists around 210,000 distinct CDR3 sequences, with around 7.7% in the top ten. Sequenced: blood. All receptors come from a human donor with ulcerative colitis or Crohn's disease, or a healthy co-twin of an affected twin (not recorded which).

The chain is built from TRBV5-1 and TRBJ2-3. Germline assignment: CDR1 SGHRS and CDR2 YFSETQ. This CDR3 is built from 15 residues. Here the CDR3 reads CASSLVLARADTQYF.

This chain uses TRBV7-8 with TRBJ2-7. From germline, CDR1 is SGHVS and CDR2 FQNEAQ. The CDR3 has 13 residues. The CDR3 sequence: CASSLKAYYEQFF.

Here the CDR3 reads CASSADKSSYNEQFF. This sequence joins TRBV2 and TRBJ2-1. The CDR3 consists of 15 residues. Germline-derived CDR1 and CDR2 are SNHLY and FYNNEI. Supplemented by reference TRBV2 and TRBJ2-1, the full variable domain reads EPEVTQTPSHQVTQMGQEVILRCVPISNHLYFYWYRQILGQKVEFLVSFYNNEISEKSEIFDDQFSVERPDGSNFTLKIRSTKLEDSAMYFCASSADKSSYNEQFFGPGTRLTVL.

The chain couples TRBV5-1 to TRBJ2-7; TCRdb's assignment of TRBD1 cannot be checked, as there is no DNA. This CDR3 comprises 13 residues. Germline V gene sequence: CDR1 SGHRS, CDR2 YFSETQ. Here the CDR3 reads CASSRGKTYEQYF.

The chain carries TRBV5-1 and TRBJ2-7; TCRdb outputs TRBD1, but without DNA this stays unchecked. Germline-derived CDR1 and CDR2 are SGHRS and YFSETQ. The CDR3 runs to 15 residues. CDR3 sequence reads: CASSLLGLRSQGQYF.

CDR3 loop: CAGSPSSGTLGNEQFF. The genes are TRBV21-1 and TRBJ2-1; TCRdb indicates TRBD2, and absent DNA this call remains unverified. TRBV21-1 is given as a pseudogene. The CDR3 is 16 residues long.

The CDR3 reads CASTEEDFYNEQFF. The chain employs TRBV5-1 and TRBJ2-1; TCRdb designates TRBD2, a call that cannot be tested without DNA. The CDR3 is 14 amino acids. Germline V CDR1 and CDR2: SGHRS, YFSETQ.

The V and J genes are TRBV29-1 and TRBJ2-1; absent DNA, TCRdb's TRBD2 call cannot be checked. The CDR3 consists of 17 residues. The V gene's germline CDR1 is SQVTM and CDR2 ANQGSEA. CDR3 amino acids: CSVELYRSEEVYNEQFF.

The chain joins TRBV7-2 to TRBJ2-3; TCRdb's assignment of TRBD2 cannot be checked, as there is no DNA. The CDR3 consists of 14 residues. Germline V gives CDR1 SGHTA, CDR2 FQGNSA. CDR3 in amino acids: CASSWGLAGDTQYF.

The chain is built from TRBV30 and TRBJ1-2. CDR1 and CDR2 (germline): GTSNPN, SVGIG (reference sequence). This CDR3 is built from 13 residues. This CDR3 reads CAWSASGIYGYTF.

The chain's CDR3 is CASSPPASGRGTQYF. This chain joins TRBV28 and TRBJ2-5; the D gene TCRdb calls, TRBD2, cannot be checked with no DNA. There are 15 residues in the CDR3. Looked up from germline, CDR1 is MDHEN and CDR2 is SYDVKM.

The CDR3 here is CASRISYTDTQYF. The chain has TRBV27 and TRBJ2-3. CDR3 length: 13 residues. Germline V gene lookup returns CDR1 MNHEY and CDR2 SMNVEV (reference sequence).

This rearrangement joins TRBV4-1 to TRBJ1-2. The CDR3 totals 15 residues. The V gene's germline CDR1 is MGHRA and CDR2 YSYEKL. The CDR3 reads CASSQVDWPHYGYTF.

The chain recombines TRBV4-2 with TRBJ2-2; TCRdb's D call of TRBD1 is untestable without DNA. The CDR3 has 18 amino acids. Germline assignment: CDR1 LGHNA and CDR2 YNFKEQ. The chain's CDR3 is CASSQARQGQGASGELFF.

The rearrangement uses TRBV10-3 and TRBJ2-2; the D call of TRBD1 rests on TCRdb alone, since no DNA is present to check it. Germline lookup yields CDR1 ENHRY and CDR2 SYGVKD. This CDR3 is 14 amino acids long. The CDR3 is CASRDSGNTGELFF.

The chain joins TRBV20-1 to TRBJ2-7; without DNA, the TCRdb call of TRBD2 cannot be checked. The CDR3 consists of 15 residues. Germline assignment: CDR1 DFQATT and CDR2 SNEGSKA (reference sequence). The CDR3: CSASSGTSGTYEQYF.

The CDR3 protein is CATRHASNQPQHF. V and J are TRBV6-5 and TRBJ1-5. CDR1 is MNHEY, CDR2 SVGAGI, per germline. The CDR3 spans 13 residues.

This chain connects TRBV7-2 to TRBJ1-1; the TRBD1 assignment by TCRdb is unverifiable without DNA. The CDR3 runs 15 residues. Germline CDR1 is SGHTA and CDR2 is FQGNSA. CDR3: CASSQTGGVQSEAFF.

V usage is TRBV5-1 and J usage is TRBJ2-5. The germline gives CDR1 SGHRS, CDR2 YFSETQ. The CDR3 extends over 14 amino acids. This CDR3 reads CASSLLPRKETQYF.

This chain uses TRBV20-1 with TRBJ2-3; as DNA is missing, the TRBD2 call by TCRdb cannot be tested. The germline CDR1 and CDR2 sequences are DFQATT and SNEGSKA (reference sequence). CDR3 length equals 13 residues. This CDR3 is CSAVSGGRDTQYF.

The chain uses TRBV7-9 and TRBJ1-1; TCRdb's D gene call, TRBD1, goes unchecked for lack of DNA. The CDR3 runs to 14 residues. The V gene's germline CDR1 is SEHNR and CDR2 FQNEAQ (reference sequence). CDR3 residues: CASSLNGDRAEAFF.

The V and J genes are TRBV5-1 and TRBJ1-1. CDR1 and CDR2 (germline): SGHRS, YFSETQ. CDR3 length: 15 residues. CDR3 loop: CASSPRLGYGTEAFF.

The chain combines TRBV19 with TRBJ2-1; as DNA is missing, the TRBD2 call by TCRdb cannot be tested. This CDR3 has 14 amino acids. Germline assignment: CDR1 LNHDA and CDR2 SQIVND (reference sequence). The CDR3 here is CASRDARRGNEQFF.

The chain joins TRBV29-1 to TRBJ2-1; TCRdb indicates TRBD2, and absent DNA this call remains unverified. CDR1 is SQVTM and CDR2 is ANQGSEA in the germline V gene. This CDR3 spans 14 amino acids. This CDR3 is CSVGPLDLENEQFF.

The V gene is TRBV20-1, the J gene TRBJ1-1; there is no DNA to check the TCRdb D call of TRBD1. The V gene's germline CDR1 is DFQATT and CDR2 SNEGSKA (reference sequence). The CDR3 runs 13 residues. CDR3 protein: CSARNEGRTEAFF.

The CDR3: CASSIRQPRQGDNSPLHF. This chain joins TRBV19 and TRBJ1-6; TCRdb lists TRBD1, though no DNA is available to test this call. The CDR3 is made up of 18 amino acids. The germline CDR1 and CDR2 sequences are LNHDA and SQIVND (reference sequence).

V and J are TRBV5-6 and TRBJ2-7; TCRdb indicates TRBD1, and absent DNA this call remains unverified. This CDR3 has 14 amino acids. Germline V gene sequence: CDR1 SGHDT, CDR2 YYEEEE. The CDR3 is CASSFAGQTYEQYF.

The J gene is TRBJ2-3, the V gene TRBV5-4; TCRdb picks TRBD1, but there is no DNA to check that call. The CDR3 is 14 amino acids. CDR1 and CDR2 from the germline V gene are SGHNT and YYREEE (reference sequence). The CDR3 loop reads CASSSAGATDTQYF.

The CDR3 reads CASSEKLLRGANTGELFF. The genes are TRBV6-1 and TRBJ2-2; TCRdb proposes TRBD1, but this gene call is untestable without DNA. The germline gives CDR1 MNHNS, CDR2 SASEGT. The CDR3 length is 18 residues.

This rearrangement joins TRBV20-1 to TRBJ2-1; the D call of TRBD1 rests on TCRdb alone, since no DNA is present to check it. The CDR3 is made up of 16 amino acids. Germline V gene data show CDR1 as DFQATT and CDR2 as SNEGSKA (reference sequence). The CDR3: CSARSRAGGTYNEQFF.